This is a list of T cell receptor beta chains from one sample in a study of blood T cell repertoires in COVID-19. The protocol was immunoSEQ multiplex PCR, while the TCRdb copy is restricted to in-frame clones and leaves out a portion. The data contain a few hundred thousand clones, around 90% of them seen just once; the ten biggest clones take up 8.9%. Sequencing used PBMCs or T cells enriched from blood (not recorded which). The receptors stem from a woman aged 18-35 years who had recovered from COVID-19. CDR3s include the opening cysteine and the closing phenylalanine or tryptophan. A D gene is named only where the DNA matches it firmly. Clone size, where shown, is once, few, many, or a class for clones that have expanded.

len,abundance,v_gene,d_gene,j_gene,CDR3aa,CDR3nt
13,NA,TRBV14,NA,TRBJ1-1,CASSLTTGTEAFF,TGTGCCAGCAGCCTCACTACAGGAACTGAAGCTTTCTTT
13,few,TRBV18,NA,TRBJ2-5,CASSKGLEETQYF,TGTGCCAGCTCCAAGGGGTTGGAAGAGACCCAGTACTTC
13,NA,TRBV2,TRBD1,TRBJ1-4,CASGDREREKLFF,TGTGCCAGCGGGGACAGGGAACGGGAAAAACTGTTTTTT
16,once,TRBV5-6,NA,TRBJ1-6,CASSDNPGRTNSPLHF,TGTGCCAGCAGCGATAACCCCGGACGGACAAATTCACCCCTCCACTTT
13,NA,TRBV7-9,NA,TRBJ2-7,CASSLGQANEQYF,TGTGCCAGCAGCTTAGGGCAGGCCAACGAGCAGTACTTC
15,NA,TRBV7-3,TRBD2,TRBJ2-1,CASSLVAGETNEQFF,TGTGCCAGCAGCTTAGTAGCGGGAGAAACCAATGAGCAGTTCTTC
14,once,TRBV27,TRBD1,TRBJ1-1,CASSRYRGNTEAFF,TGTGCCAGCAGTCGTTACAGGGGGAACACTGAAGCTTTCTTT
17,NA,TRBV24-1,TRBD2,TRBJ2-1,CATSDSGGGRVNNEQFF,TGTGCCACCAGTGATTCCGGGGGGGGGCGCGTGAACAATGAGCAGTTCTTC
15,NA,TRBV11-2,NA,TRBJ2-3,CASSLGPISTDTQYF,TGTGCCAGCAGCTTAGGGCCGATTAGCACAGATACGCAGTATTTT
13,NA,TRBV2,TRBD1,TRBJ2-7,CATTDRVNLEQYF,TGTGCCACCACGGACAGGGTGAATCTCGAGCAGTACTTC
16,NA,TRBV5-8,TRBD2,TRBJ2-1,CASRSGLAGGYNEQFF,TGTGCCAGCAGGAGCGGACTAGCGGGGGGGTACAATGAGCAGTTCTTC
19,NA,TRBV5-1,TRBD2,TRBJ2-1,CASSLARREGRFPYNEQFF,TGCGCCAGCAGCTTGGCTCGGCGGGAGGGCCGATTCCCATACAATGAGCAGTTCTTC
16,NA,TRBV7-9,TRBD1,TRBJ1-2,CASSQITGVAPYGYTF,TGTGCCAGCAGCCAAATAACAGGGGTCGCACCGTATGGCTACACCTTC
14,few,TRBV5-1,NA,TRBJ2-7,CASSLNYRTEEQYF,TGCGCCAGCAGCTTGAATTACCGGACAGAAGAGCAGTACTTC
16,NA,TRBV7-2,TRBD1,TRBJ1-2,CASSLVGTGTLNGYTF,TGTGCCAGCAGCTTAGTCGGGACAGGGACTTTAAATGGCTACACCTTC
15,NA,TRBV27,TRBD2,TRBJ2-1,CASSLIAGGPYEQFF,TGTGCCAGCAGTCTCATAGCGGGAGGGCCTTATGAGCAGTTCTTC
12,NA,TRBV7-2,NA,TRBJ2-7,CASSLNGYEQYF,TGTGCCAGCAGCTTAAACGGCTACGAGCAGTACTTC
16,NA,TRBV2,TRBD1,TRBJ1-1,CASSVMATGPRGEAFF,TGTGCCAGCAGTGTAATGGCGACAGGGCCGCGTGGTGAAGCTTTCTTT
14,NA,TRBV28,TRBD1,TRBJ1-4,CASRRDRGLEKLFF,TGTGCCAGCAGGAGGGACAGGGGGTTGGAAAAACTGTTTTTT
16,NA,TRBV19,TRBD1,TRBJ2-1,CASSSRWQGAYNEQFF,TGTGCCAGTAGTAGTCGGTGGCAGGGGGCTTACAATGAGCAGTTCTTC
16,NA,TRBV7-5,NA,TRBJ2-3,CARSFLAGVGADTQYF,TGTGCCAGAAGCTTTTTAGCGGGAGTGGGTGCAGATACGCAGTATTTT
14,NA,TRBV7-9,TRBD2,TRBJ2-7,CASSLGTSRYEQYF,TGTGCCAGCAGCTTAGGGACTAGCAGATACGAGCAGTACTTC
11,NA,TRBV20-1,NA,TRBJ2-1,CSARTRIEQFF,TGCAGTGCTAGGACTAGGATTGAGCAGTTCTTC
15,NA,TRBV5-4,NA,TRBJ2-3,CASSPGRTSTDTQYF,TGTGCCAGCAGCCCTGGGCGAACTAGCACAGATACGCAGTATTTT
15,NA,TRBV7-2,NA,TRBJ2-5,CASSLEWTGPGAQYF,TGTGCCAGCAGCTTAGAATGGACAGGCCCGGGGGCCCAGTACTTC
15,NA,TRBV6-6,NA,TRBJ2-7,CASSYNSGARDEQYF,TGTGCCAGCAGTTACAATAGCGGTGCTCGCGACGAGCAGTACTTC
21,NA,TRBV27,TRBD1,TRBJ2-6,CASRERVEGTGGVSGANVLTF,TGTGCCAGCAGGGAACGAGTCGAAGGGACAGGGGGCGTCTCTGGGGCCAACGTCCTGACTTTC
14,NA,TRBV9,NA,TRBJ1-1,CASSVGVGGNEAFF,TGTGCCAGCAGCGTAGGCGTGGGAGGAAATGAAGCTTTCTTT
16,NA,TRBV3-1/TRBV3-2,TRBD1,TRBJ1-2,CASSQALAGGYDGYTF,TGTGCCAGCAGCCAAGCTCTCGCAGGGGGCTACGATGGCTACACCTTC
13,once,TRBV5-1,NA,TRBJ2-1,CASAGRPGLEQFF,TGCGCCAGCGCAGGCCGGCCTGGGCTTGAGCAGTTCTTC
13,NA,TRBV12-3/TRBV12-4,TRBD1,TRBJ1-1,CASRKGGSTEAFF,TGTGCCAGCAGAAAAGGGGGCTCTACTGAAGCTTTCTTT
13,NA,TRBV27,NA,TRBJ2-7,CASSATSSYEQYF,TGTGCCAGCAGTGCGACTAGCTCCTACGAGCAGTACTTC
16,NA,TRBV4-1,TRBD1,TRBJ1-2,CASSQDRQGVFYGYTF,TGCGCCAGCAGCCAAGACCGCCAGGGGGTATTCTATGGCTACACCTTC
12,NA,TRBV28,NA,TRBJ1-2,CASTAPRGGYTF,TGTGCCAGCACCGCCCCTCGGGGGGGCTACACCTTC
17,NA,TRBV5-4,TRBD2,TRBJ2-7,CASSLAAGTSGAYEQYF,TGTGCCAGCAGCTTGGCCGCCGGGACTAGCGGGGCCTACGAGCAGTACTTC
14,NA,TRBV19,TRBD1,TRBJ2-3,CASTRTGQGNTQYF,TGTGCCAGTACCCGAACTGGACAGGGAAATACGCAGTATTTT
15,once,TRBV7-3,TRBD2,TRBJ2-5,CASSLIGGSGETQYF,TGTGCCAGCAGCTTAATCGGCGGGAGTGGTGAGACCCAGTACTTC
15,few,TRBV28,NA,TRBJ2-2,CASRRSRVLTGELFF,TGTGCCAGCAGACGGTCCAGGGTATTGACCGGGGAGCTGTTTTTT
14,NA,TRBV5-4,NA,TRBJ2-5,CASSLWGRVETQYF,TGTGCCAGCAGCTTGTGGGGCAGGGTGGAGACCCAGTACTTC
13,NA,TRBV7-2,TRBD1,TRBJ2-7,CASKWTGTYEQYF,TGTGCCAGCAAATGGACAGGGACCTACGAGCAGTACTTC
18,NA,TRBV7-2,NA,TRBJ1-1,CASSLEEGGDRRDTEAFF,TGTGCCAGCAGCTTAGAGGAGGGCGGCGATCGTCGTGACACTGAAGCTTTCTTT
15,NA,TRBV7-2,TRBD2,TRBJ2-3,CASSLGGGDANLSLF,TGTGCCAGCAGCTTAGGCGGGGGGGACGCAAACCTTTCCCTTTTT
11,NA,TRBV4-2,NA,TRBJ1-1,CASSSRVTAFF,TGTGCCAGCAGCTCCAGGGTTACCGCTTTCTTT
17,NA,TRBV14,TRBD2,TRBJ2-2,CASSQELATSGTGELFF,TGTGCCAGCAGCCAAGAACTGGCGACTAGCGGGACCGGGGAGCTGTTTTTT
14,NA,TRBV6-5,NA,TRBJ1-2,CASSLLSDSYGYTF,TGTGCCAGCAGTTTATTATCGGACAGTTATGGCTACACCTTC
15,once,TRBV5-4,NA,TRBJ1-3,CASSSDSLSGNTIYF,TGTGCCAGCAGCTCCGACAGCCTTTCTGGAAACACCATATATTTT
18,NA,TRBV3-1/TRBV3-2,NA,TRBJ1-2,CASSQGTGRVFYSYGYTF,TGTGCCAGCAGCCAAGGCACGGGCAGGGTCTTTTATAGCTATGGCTACACCTTC
15,NA,TRBV2,TRBD2,TRBJ2-7,CASRRSGGISYEQYF,TGTGCCAGCAGACGTAGCGGGGGGATTTCCTACGAGCAGTACTTC
13,NA,TRBV2,NA,TRBJ2-3,CASLSRITDTQYF,TGTGCCAGCCTAAGTAGAATCACAGATACGCAGTATTTT
15,once,TRBV7-2,NA,TRBJ1-1,CASSLVGPGNTEAFF,TGTGCCAGCAGCTTAGTCGGCCCGGGGAACACTGAAGCTTTCTTT
15,NA,TRBV7-6,NA,TRBJ2-1,CASSPRGGKYNEQFF,TGTGCCAGCAGCCCCCGCGGCGGGAAATACAATGAGCAGTTCTTC